Following are 18 T cell receptor beta chains from one sample sequenced in a study of blood T cell repertoires in COVID-19. The table came from immunoSEQ multiplex PCR; TCRdb's copy has only in-frame clones and leaves some out. Among 100,000 to 150,000 clones listed, 86% were seen once. Sequencing used peripheral blood. The receptors here all came from a human donor in a cohort sampled during active COVID-19.

The V and J genes are TRBV4-1 and TRBJ2-3, with TRBD2 matching over 7 bases. From germline, CDR1 is MGHRA and CDR2 YSYEKL. The CDR3 is 17 amino acids. Unmatched junction bases numbered 9, after V lost 1 base and J lost 2 bases. The DNA of the CDR3 is TGCGCCAGCAGCCAAGTTCCGGCGGGAGAATTCACAGATACGCAGTATTTT. As protein: CASSQVPAGEFTDTQYF.

The genes are TRBV28 and TRBJ2-1, with TRBD2 matching over 13 bases. Germline-derived CDR1 and CDR2 are MDHEN and SYDVKM. This CDR3 is 20 amino acids long. The trim removed 6 bases at V and 1 base at J, leaving 15 bases unmatched. This chain's CDR3 is CASRTDPRTSGRWSYNEQFF. In nucleotides, the CDR3 is TGTGCCAGCAGGACCGACCCCCGGACTAGCGGGAGATGGTCCTACAATGAGCAGTTCTTC.

The J gene is TRBJ2-1, the V gene TRBV7-3; D might be TRBD1 (6 bases). V shed 5 bases and J shed 5 bases, with 13 bases lying between them. Germline CDR1 and CDR2: SGHTA and FQGTGA. The CDR3 covers 14 residues. For the CDR3, the DNA is TGTGCCAGCAGCGGGGGCCTTGGACACAATGAGCAGTTCTTC. It is translated as CASSGGLGHNEQFF.

The chain carries TRBV5-6 and TRBJ2-3; D possibly corresponds to TRBD2 (6 bases). The CDR3 consists of 16 residues. The V end was cut by 4 bases, the J end by 2 bases, with 17 bases between. Germline lookup yields CDR1 SGHDT and CDR2 YYEEEE. CDR3 loop: CASSLSGSRDTDTQYF. As DNA, the CDR3 is TGTGCCAGCAGCCTAAGCGGGTCTAGGGACACAGATACGCAGTATTTT.

This chain uses TRBV19 with TRBJ1-1; TRBD1 agrees at 8 bases. Germline trimming cut 7 bases from V and 5 bases from J; bases unmatched to any gene: 6. Per the germline V gene, CDR1 is LNHDA and CDR2 is SQIVND (reference sequence). The CDR3 is 13 amino acids. CDR3 region: CASMVRGRTEAFF. In DNA form, the CDR3 reads TGTGCCAGTATGGTCAGGGGGCGAACTGAAGCTTTCTTT.

The chain is built from TRBV5-5 and TRBJ1-1; tentatively, D is TRBD1 (5 bases). The germline gives CDR1 SGHKS, CDR2 YYEKEE (reference sequence). Trimming took 0 bases from V and 0 from J, leaving 12 bases between them. The CDR3 is 16 amino acids. DNA of the CDR3: TGTGCCAGCAGCTTGGCACCAGGGCCCTTGAACACTGAAGCTTTCTTT. It specifies CASSLAPGPLNTEAFF.

The J gene is TRBJ2-1, the V gene TRBV4-3; D gene ambiguous. The CDR3 extends over 16 amino acids. Deletions cut 4 bases from V and 2 bases from J, with 15 bases between. Per the germline V gene, CDR1 is LGHNA and CDR2 is YSLEER. CDR3 amino acids: CASSRTRVVTYNEQFF. CDR3 bases: TGCGCCAGCAGCCGTACCCGGGTAGTGACCTACAATGAGCAGTTCTTC.

J is TRBJ2-7 and V is TRBV5-6, with D maybe TRBD1 (5 bases). V lost 4 bases and J lost 3, with 8 bases in between. The CDR3 totals 12 residues. The germline gives CDR1 SGHDT, CDR2 YYEEEE. The CDR3 region is CASSVDNYEQYF. The CDR3 coding sequence is TGTGCCAGCAGCGTGGACAACTACGAGCAGTACTTC.

As DNA, the CDR3 is TGTGCCAGCAGTTACTCGCGGGGGTCCTCCTACAATGAGCAGTTCTTC. This sequence encodes CASSYSRGSSYNEQFF. J is TRBJ2-1 and V is TRBV6-6, with 7 bases fitting TRBD2. This CDR3 spans 16 amino acids. The germline V gene encodes CDR1 MNHNY and CDR2 SVGAGI (reference sequence). V lost 0 bases and J lost 0; bases outside the gene matches: 2.

The chain couples TRBV11-2 to TRBJ2-1; TRBD2 aligns across 10 bases. The CDR3 is 14 residues long. V gave up 1 base and J gave up 8 bases; unmatched junction bases: 2. Germline V lookup: CDR1 SGHAT, CDR2 FQNNGV. DNA for the CDR3: TGTGCCAGCAGCTTAGGGGGACTAGCGTATGAGCAGTTCTTC. It translates to CASSLGGLAYEQFF.

Concerning this clone itself: Other DNA sequences of this sample code for an identical CDR3. The chain employs TRBV7-3 and TRBJ2-7; a possible D gene is TRBD1 (6 bases). V was cut by 0 bases and J by 6 bases, with 9 bases left in between. From germline, CDR1 is SGHTA and CDR2 FQGTGA. This CDR3 contains 13 residues. CDR3 amino acids: CASSLTGGSEQYF. The DNA of the CDR3 is TGTGCCAGCAGCTTAACAGGGGGATCCGAGCAGTACTTC. Filled out from reference TRBV7-3 and TRBJ2-7, the complete variable domain reads GAGVSQTPSNKVTEKGKYVELRCDPISGHTALYWYRQSLGQGPEFLIYFQGTGAADDSGLPNDRFFAVRPEGSVSTLKIQRTERGDSAVYLCASSLTGGSEQYFGPGTRLTVT.

This clone was recorded once. The V and J genes are TRBV2 and TRBJ1-1, with D uncertain. Germline V lookup: CDR1 SNHLY, CDR2 FYNNEI. The length of the CDR3 is 12 residues. Trimming cost V 7 bases and J 1 base, with 7 bases left between them. The CDR3 DNA sequence: TGTGCCAGCAAATCAGGGAACACTGAAGCTTTCTTT. Translation: CASKSGNTEAFF.

The chain links TRBV28 to TRBJ1-5, with D possibly TRBD1 on 5 matching bases. The germline V gene has CDR1 MDHEN and CDR2 SYDVKM. V lost 11 bases and J 4 bases, leaving 15 bases between the germline ends. The CDR3 consists of 13 residues. The CDR3: CACESTGNQPQHF. The DNA for the CDR3 is TGTGCCTGCGAATCAACAGGTAATCAGCCCCAGCATTTT.

This sequence joins TRBV5-4 and TRBJ2-1; TRBD2 matches 14 bases. There are 18 residues in the CDR3. Germline trimming cut 0 bases from V and 5 bases from J; bases unmatched to any gene: 7. Germline CDR1 reads SGHNT; CDR2 reads YYREEE (reference sequence). The CDR3 region is CASSLGMTSGRAHNEQFF. The CDR3 DNA reads TGTGCCAGCAGCTTGGGTATGACTAGCGGGAGGGCCCACAATGAGCAGTTCTTC.

The chain employs TRBV28 and TRBJ2-2; 8 bases align to TRBD1. The J call may be in error: the DNA end matches TRBJ1-3 better. Germline-derived CDR1 and CDR2 are MDHEN and SYDVKM. CDR3 length equals 14 residues. CDR3 region: CASVQGALGNTIYF. The CDR3 region has the DNA TGTGCCAGCGTTCAGGGGGCGCTCGGAAACACCATATATTTT.

This chain uses TRBV5-6 with TRBJ1-2; no reliable D call. V was cut by 3 bases and J by 4 bases, with 13 bases left in between. The CDR3 is 14 amino acids. The germline gives CDR1 SGHDT, CDR2 YYEEEE. CDR3 DNA sequence: TGTGCCAGCAGCTCGGTTGGGAGCCCCTATGGCTACACCTTC. Translated, it gives CASSSVGSPYGYTF.

The V and J genes are TRBV2 and TRBJ1-1, with 9 positions matching TRBD1. The J segment lost 5 bases and the V segment lost 10 bases, leaving 5 bases of the junction unmatched. Germline V gene sequence: CDR1 SNHLY, CDR2 FYNNEI. The length of the CDR3 is 12 residues. CDR3 protein: CATLTGGTEAFF. The CDR3 DNA follows: TGTGCCACCCTGACAGGGGGGACTGAAGCTTTCTTT.

The J gene is TRBJ2-3, the V gene TRBV7-2; D might be TRBD2 (6 bases). Germline CDR1 SGHTA, CDR2 FQGNSA. This CDR3 contains 13 residues. With 5 bases removed from V and 4 bases from J, the gap between germline ends came to 10 bases. The CDR3 DNA reads as TGTGCCAGCAGCACCGGGGGACCAGATACGCAGTATTTT. Its translation is CASSTGGPDTQYF.